Listed here are 20 T cell receptor beta chains from one sample, sequenced in a study of blood T cells in healthy people across ages. It was with a sample-barcoded 5' primer and a J-beta primer mix that a second PCR of about 6 to 12 cycles was run. MiXCR, applied by TCRdb to the 5' RACE reads, yields one record per CDR3 protein. The table shows about 1.4 million distinct CDR3 sequences, with approximately 63% occurring only once. Material: blood. These receptors were taken from a man younger than 35 in good health.

The V call is TRBV27, the J call TRBJ1-6, with D maybe TRBD1 (6 bases). Germline V gene data show CDR1 as MNHEY and CDR2 as SMNVEV (reference sequence). The CDR3 is made up of 15 amino acids. V gave up 1 base and J gave up 4 bases, with 8 bases separating them. CDR3 in amino acids: CASSLLQGYNSPLHF. The CDR3 region has the DNA TGTGCCAGCAGTTTATTACAGGGTTATAATTCACCCCTCCACTTT.

The rearrangement uses TRBV6-2 or TRBV6-3 and TRBJ1-1; D is uncertain. Per the germline V gene, CDR1 is MNHEY and CDR2 is SVGEGT. The CDR3 is 14 residues long. V was clipped by 5 bases and J by 4 bases, with 14 bases between them. CDR3 sequence: CASSRWGRGTEAFF. For the CDR3, the DNA is TGTGCCAGCAGTCGGTGGGGAAGAGGCACTGAAGCTTTCTTT.

The gene calls are TRBV20-1 and TRBJ2-7, with D possibly being TRBD2 (5 bases). Germline CDR1 and CDR2: DFQATT and SNEGSKA (reference sequence). The CDR3 covers 14 residues. The V and J ends lost 4 bases and 3 bases respectively, with 16 bases between them. This chain's CDR3 is CSATWAGSVYEQYF. The CDR3 coding sequence is TGCAGTGCTACTTGGGCGGGTTCGGTCTACGAGCAGTACTTC.

The rearrangement links TRBV7-9 to TRBJ2-7, with TRBD1 matching 11 bases. The junction had 7 bases not matched to a gene; V was cut back by 4 bases and J by 5 bases. Germline lookup yields CDR1 SEHNR and CDR2 FQNEAQ (reference sequence). The CDR3 is made up of 15 amino acids. The CDR3 nucleotides read TGTGCCAGCAGCTGGGGACAGGGGGGTTTCGACGAGCAGTACTTC. It is translated as CASSWGQGGFDEQYF. Full variable domain (outside the CDR3, taken from reference TRBV7-9 and TRBJ2-7): DTGVSQNPRHKITKRGQNVTFRCDPISEHNRLYWYRQTLGQGPEFLTYFQNEAQLEKSRLLSDRFSAERPKGSFSTLEIQRTEQGDSAMYLCASSWGQGGFDEQYFGPGTRLTVT.

This clonotype has just a few counts. This chain connects TRBV21-1 to TRBJ1-4. TRBV21-1 is a recognized pseudogene. CDR3 length: 9 residues. CDR3 amino acids: CASREKLFF. Here the CDR3 DNA reads TGTGCCAGCAGGGAAAAACTGTTTTTT.

The chain carries TRBV7-9 and TRBJ2-3, with 7 bases that match TRBD2. J gave up 6 bases and V 1 base, and 13 bases lay outside the gene matches. This CDR3 contains 17 residues. Germline CDR1 is SEHNR and CDR2 is FQNEAQ (reference sequence). CDR3 amino acids: CASSLVTSGGGLDTQYF. The CDR3 DNA reads as TGTGCCAGCAGCTTAGTGACCTCAGGCGGGGGACTGGATACGCAGTATTTT.

The J gene is TRBJ2-7, the V gene TRBV7-2; no clear D gene. The DNA end favors TRBJ2-5, so the J call may be wrong. This CDR3 region has 13 residues. Looked up from germline, CDR1 is SGHTA and CDR2 is FQGNSA. CDR3 DNA sequence: TGTGCCAGCACTTCTCGATCCGTAGAGACCCAGTACTTC. It yields the protein CASTSRSVETQYF.

This clonotype was seen more than once but under ten times. This chain uses TRBV4-1 with TRBJ2-7, with D tentatively TRBD2 (6 bases). The CDR3 loop spans 14 amino acids. Germline-derived CDR1 and CDR2 are MGHRA and YSYEKL. V was trimmed by 3 bases and J by 3 bases, leaving 12 bases between them. The CDR3 reads CASSHPGLIYEQYF. CDR3 nucleotide sequence: TGCGCCAGCAGCCACCCGGGACTGATCTACGAGCAGTACTTC.

The V gene is TRBV6-6, the J gene TRBJ2-1; D remains unclear. The germline V gene has CDR1 MNHNY and CDR2 SVGAGI (reference sequence). Trimming removed 0 bases from V and 9 bases from J, with 12 bases in between. CDR3 size: 14 residues. The DNA of the CDR3 is TGTGCCAGCAGTTACTCGGAGTCCTGGGGTGAGCAGTTCTTC. Protein: CASSYSESWGEQFF.

The chain is built from TRBV12-3 or TRBV12-4 and TRBJ1-1; 8 positions agree with TRBD1. This CDR3 is 14 amino acids long. V shed 7 bases and J 5 bases; nucleotides not matched to a gene: 9. CDR3: CASTPGGFGTEAFF. Here the CDR3 DNA reads TGTGCCAGCACCCCAGGGGGCTTTGGGACTGAAGCTTTCTTT.

The rearrangement links TRBV4-1 to TRBJ2-2; D uncertain. V was pared by 4 bases and J by 0 bases, with 6 bases between. The germline V gene encodes CDR1 MGHRA and CDR2 YSYEKL. The CDR3 is 14 amino acids. Here the CDR3 reads CASSPQSNTGELFF. The CDR3 DNA sequence: TGCGCCAGCAGCCCACAGTCGAACACCGGGGAGCTGTTTTTT.

The V gene is TRBV20-1, the J gene TRBJ1-3; no reliable D call. V was shortened by 6 bases and J by 3 bases, with 15 bases between the two germline ends. This CDR3 region has 14 residues. From germline, CDR1 is DFQATT and CDR2 SNEGSKA (reference sequence). CDR3 in DNA: TGCAGTGCAAGGTCCAGGACCTTTGGAAACACCATATATTTT. Translated: CSARSRTFGNTIYF.

This clonotype has just one count. The rearrangement joins TRBV27 to TRBJ2-1, with 9 positions matching TRBD2. CDR1 and CDR2 (germline): MNHEY, SMNVEV (reference sequence). The length of the CDR3 is 15 residues. The V gene end was trimmed by 6 bases and the J gene end by 6 bases; junction bases not matched to a gene: 9. CDR3 protein: CASRGIGLALNEQFF. CDR3 nucleotides: TGTGCCAGCAGGGGTATCGGACTAGCGCTCAATGAGCAGTTCTTC.

Points on this clonotype: The CDR3 ends on some other residue instead of the conserved phenylalanine or tryptophan, so this is likely a read error. V is TRBV2 and J is TRBJ2-1; D gene uncertain. The V end was cut by 5 bases, the J end by 4 bases, with 6 bases between. The CDR3 sequence is 12 residues long. Looked up from germline, CDR1 is SNHLY and CDR2 is FYNNEI. Here the CDR3 DNA reads TGTGCCAGCAGTACAGAGTACAATGAGCAGTTCGTC. It yields the protein CASSTEYNEQFV.

In DNA, the CDR3 is TGCAGCGTTGTTAACAGGGCCAACTCCTACGAGCAGTACTTC. This gives the protein CSVVNRANSYEQYF. This rearrangement joins TRBV29-1 to TRBJ2-7, with D perhaps matching TRBD1 (6 bases). CDR3 length: 14 amino acids. The V gene lost 4 bases and the J gene lost 0 bases, with 13 bases spanning the gap. Germline lookup yields CDR1 SQVTM and CDR2 ANQGSEA.

This chain links TRBV4-3 with TRBJ2-6, with D possibly matching TRBD1 (6 bases). Between the trimmed V and J ends, which lost 2 bases and 4 bases, there was a span of 6 bases. This CDR3 is 14 amino acids long. Germline assignment: CDR1 LGHNA and CDR2 YSLEER. This CDR3 reads CASSQQGGANVLTF. CDR3 nucleotide sequence: TGCGCCAGCAGCCAACAGGGGGGGGCCAACGTCCTGACTTTC.

Here the CDR3 reads CASSQEGTEGMVGSPLHF. The CDR3, as DNA: TGCGCCAGCAGCCAAGAGGGGACCGAAGGAATGGTGGGTTCACCCCTCCACTTT. This chain links TRBV4-3 with TRBJ1-6, with D possibly matching TRBD1 (5 bases). Per the germline V gene, CDR1 is LGHNA and CDR2 is YSLEER. The CDR3 loop spans 18 amino acids. The V end lost 0 bases, the J end lost 9 bases, and 21 bases lay between the germline ends.

The chain combines TRBV29-1 with TRBJ2-5; D perhaps matches TRBD1 (6 bases). The CDR3 is 13 residues long. Trimming took 3 bases from V and 5 from J, leaving 13 bases between them. Germline CDR1 reads SQVTM; CDR2 reads ANQGSEA. The CDR3 is CSVDGTFRETQYF. CDR3 DNA sequence: TGCAGCGTTGACGGGACATTTCGGGAGACCCAGTACTTC. The complete variable domain, with remaining parts taken from reference TRBV29-1 and TRBJ2-5, reads SAVISQKPSRDICQRGTSLTIQCQVDSQVTMMFWYRQQPGQSLTLIATANQGSEATYESGFVIDKFPISRPNLTFSTLTVSNMSPEDSSIYLCSVDGTFRETQYFGPGTRLLVL.

The count of this clonotype is one. The rearrangement joins TRBV5-1 to TRBJ2-4; a possible D gene is TRBD1 (5 bases). Germline CDR1 and CDR2: SGHRS and YFSETQ. Trimming removed 3 bases from V and 2 bases from J, with 12 bases in between. CDR3 length: 15 amino acids. Here the CDR3 DNA reads TGCGCCAGCAGCTCCTTGGACACATCCAAAAACATTCAGTACTTC. This encodes CASSSLDTSKNIQYF.

This clonotype was picked up one time. The V gene is TRBV19, the J gene TRBJ2-1; D might be TRBD2 (5 bases). The V and J ends lost 3 bases and 7 bases respectively, with 19 bases between them. Germline CDR1 and CDR2: LNHDA and SQIVND (reference sequence). This CDR3 is built from 16 residues. CDR3 loop: CASSITVPQRVNEQFF. In DNA, the CDR3 is TGTGCCAGTAGTATTACTGTCCCACAGAGGGTAAATGAGCAGTTCTTC.